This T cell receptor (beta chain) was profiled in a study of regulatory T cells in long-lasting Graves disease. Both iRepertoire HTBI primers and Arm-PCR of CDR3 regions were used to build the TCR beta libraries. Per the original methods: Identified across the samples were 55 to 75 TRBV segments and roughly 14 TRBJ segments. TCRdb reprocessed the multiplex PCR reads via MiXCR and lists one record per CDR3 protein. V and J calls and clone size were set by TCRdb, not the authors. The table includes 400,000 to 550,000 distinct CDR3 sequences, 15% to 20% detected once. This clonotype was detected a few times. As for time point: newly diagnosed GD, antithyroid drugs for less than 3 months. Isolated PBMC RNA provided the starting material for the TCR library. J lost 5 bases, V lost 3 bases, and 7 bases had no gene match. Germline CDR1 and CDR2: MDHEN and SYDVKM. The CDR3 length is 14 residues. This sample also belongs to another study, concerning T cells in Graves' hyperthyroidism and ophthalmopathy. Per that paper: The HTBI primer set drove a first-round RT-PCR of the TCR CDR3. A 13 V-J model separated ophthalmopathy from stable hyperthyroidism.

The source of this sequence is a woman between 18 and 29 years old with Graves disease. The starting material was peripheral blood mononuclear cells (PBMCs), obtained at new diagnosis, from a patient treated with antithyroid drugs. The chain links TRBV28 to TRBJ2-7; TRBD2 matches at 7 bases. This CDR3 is CASSFGLGLDEQYF. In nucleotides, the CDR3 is TGTGCCAGCAGTTTCGGACTAGGCTTGGACGAGCAGTACTTC.